The 30 T cell receptor beta chains below all came from one sample that was sequenced in a study of cytomegalovirus exposure and HLA in healthy donors. PCR amplification relied on 60 Vbeta primers (plus 13 Jbeta primers). The data were produced by immunoSEQ multiplex PCR, yet TCRdb's version contains in-frame clones alone and is incomplete. The table includes about 83,000 clones, roughly 76% detected once. The material sequenced was PBMCs. The source is a woman aged 25 to 39 in good health and CMV-seronegative.

This clone occurred a few times. The V call is TRBV6-1, the J call TRBJ1-1; no reliable D call. CDR3 length: 14 amino acids. Germline CDR1 and CDR2: MNHNS and SASEGT. Trimming removed 6 bases from V and 5 bases from J, with 16 bases in between. CDR3 protein: CASSGLGVTTEAFF. The CDR3 nucleotides read TGTGCCAGCAGCGGACTAGGTGTTACGACTGAAGCTTTCTTT.

CDR3 loop: CASSQDPTGISSGANVLTF. CDR3 coding DNA: TGCGCCAGCAGCCAAGATCCAACAGGGATAAGCTCTGGGGCCAACGTCCTGACTTTC. The rearrangement joins TRBV4-3 to TRBJ2-6; TRBD1 might be the D (6 bases). This CDR3 is built from 19 residues. The germline gives CDR1 LGHNA, CDR2 YSLEER. V was trimmed by 0 bases and J by 0 bases, leaving 15 bases between them.

V gene TRBV5-4 combines with J gene TRBJ1-1; weak D call: TRBD1 (5 bases). CDR3 length: 15 amino acids. Germline CDR1 reads SGHNT; CDR2 reads YYREEE (reference sequence). V shed 4 bases and J shed 4 bases, with 17 bases lying between them. In DNA form, the CDR3 reads TGTGCCAGCAGCAGCAGGACAATAGGGCCCACTGAAGCTTTCTTT. Translation gives CASSSRTIGPTEAFF. Complete variable domain (other parts from reference TRBV5-4 and TRBJ1-1): ETGVTQSPTHLIKTRGQQVTLRCSSQSGHNTVSWYQQALGQGPQFIFQYYREEENGRGNFPPRFSGLQFPNYSSELNVNALELDDSALYLCASSSRTIGPTEAFFGQGTRLTVV.

This sequence joins TRBV19 and TRBJ1-1, with D possibly being TRBD1 (5 bases). V dropped 9 bases and J dropped 7 bases, with 24 bases sitting between them. CDR1 and CDR2 from the germline V gene are LNHDA and SQIVND (reference sequence). This CDR3 is built from 15 residues. For the CDR3, the DNA is TGTGCCAGCAAACCGAGGAGGAGCGGGACGAATGAAGCTTTCTTT. Translating gives CASKPRRSGTNEAFF.

This chain connects TRBV11-3 to TRBJ2-1; a weak D match, TRBD2 (5 bases). Germline lookup yields CDR1 SGHNT and CDR2 YENEEA. The length of the CDR3 is 13 residues. V gave up 5 bases and J gave up 8 bases, with 13 bases separating them. The CDR3 sequence is CASSPYSSYEQFF. Written as DNA, the CDR3 is TGTGCCAGCAGCCCTTATTCTAGCTATGAGCAGTTCTTC.

This rearrangement joins TRBV4-3 to TRBJ2-7; perhaps TRBD1 as D (6 bases). The CDR3 runs to 15 residues. From germline, CDR1 is LGHNA and CDR2 YSLEER. The V and J ends lost 1 base and 0 bases respectively, with 10 bases between them. The CDR3: CASSQVAGASYEQYF. In DNA form, the CDR3 reads TGCGCCAGCAGCCAAGTGGCAGGGGCCTCCTACGAGCAGTACTTC.

The chain combines TRBV28 with TRBJ2-1, with D maybe TRBD2 (5 bases). Per the germline V gene, CDR1 is MDHEN and CDR2 is SYDVKM. V gave up 2 bases and J gave up 9 bases, with 11 bases separating them. The CDR3 extends over 13 amino acids. The chain's CDR3 is CASSLKEVSEQFF. As DNA, the CDR3 is TGTGCCAGCAGTTTAAAGGAGGTCAGTGAGCAGTTCTTC.

The chain uses TRBV12-5 and TRBJ1-1, with D perhaps TRBD1 (6 bases). V was shortened by 4 bases and J by 1 base, with 10 bases between the two germline ends. The CDR3 covers 14 residues. Germline V CDR1 and CDR2: LGHNT, FRNRAP. The CDR3 sequence: CASGSGTSNTEAFF. The DNA of the CDR3 is TGTGCTAGTGGTTCCGGGACATCGAACACTGAAGCTTTCTTT. Together with reference TRBV12-5 and TRBJ1-1, the CDR3 gives the full variable domain: DARVTQTPRHKVTEMGQEVTMRCQPILGHNTVFWYRQTMMQGLELLAYFRNRAPLDDSGMPKDRFSAEMPDATLATLKIQPSEPRDSAVYFCASGSGTSNTEAFFGQGTRLTVV.

The chain uses TRBV6-1 and TRBJ1-4; 7 bases are a match to TRBD1. CDR3 length equals 14 residues. V lost 7 bases to trimming and J lost 7 bases; unmatched junction nucleotides: 9. Germline assignment: CDR1 MNHNS and CDR2 SASEGT. CDR3 in amino acids: CASTLQGRAEKLFF. CDR3 sequence (DNA): TGTGCCAGCACTTTACAGGGGCGGGCTGAAAAACTGTTTTTT.

The gene calls are TRBV2 and TRBJ2-5; 8 positions match TRBD2. CDR1 is SNHLY and CDR2 is FYNNEI in the germline V gene. V lost 3 bases and J lost 5; bases outside the gene matches: 5. The CDR3 contains 14 residues. CDR3: CASSEGTRVETQYF. The CDR3 DNA is TGTGCCAGCAGTGAGGGGACTAGAGTGGAGACCCAGTACTTC.

The J gene is TRBJ2-5, the V gene TRBV5-1; weak D call: TRBD2 (6 bases). This CDR3 is built from 16 residues. Per the germline V gene, CDR1 is SGHRS and CDR2 is YFSETQ. The V gene lost 0 bases and the J gene lost 2 bases, with 14 bases spanning the gap. Here the CDR3 reads CASSLAVAAPQETQYF. The CDR3, as DNA: TGCGCCAGCAGCTTGGCGGTAGCGGCCCCACAAGAGACCCAGTACTTC.

This sequence joins TRBV7-9 and TRBJ2-1; weak D call: TRBD2 (5 bases). Germline V gives CDR1 SEHNR, CDR2 FQNEAQ (reference sequence). The CDR3 runs to 14 residues. V was cut by 5 bases and J by 6 bases, with 14 bases left in between. The CDR3, as DNA: TGTGCCAGCAGCCGCCGGGAACTGCTCAATGAGCAGTTCTTC. Its protein is CASSRRELLNEQFF.

This chain joins TRBV7-2 and TRBJ2-7, with 8 bases that match TRBD1. Germline V gene sequence: CDR1 SGHTA, CDR2 FQGNSA. There are 14 residues in the CDR3. V gave up 3 bases and J gave up 7 bases; unmatched junction bases: 8. The DNA of the CDR3 is TGTGCCAGCAGCTTTGGACAGGGACCTTGGGAGCAGTACTTC. Protein product: CASSFGQGPWEQYF. Full variable domain (missing parts from reference TRBV7-2 and TRBJ2-7): GAGVSQSPSNKVTEKGKDVELRCDPISGHTALYWYRQSLGQGLEFLIYFQGNSAPDKSGLPSDRFSAERTGGSVSTLTIQRTQQEDSAVYLCASSFGQGPWEQYFGPGTRLTVT.

V usage is TRBV27 and J usage is TRBJ2-1, with TRBD1 as a possible D gene (6 bases). The CDR3 is made up of 14 amino acids. V was shortened by 5 bases and J by 6 bases, with 14 bases between the two germline ends. Germline CDR1 MNHEY, CDR2 SMNVEV (reference sequence). The CDR3 coding sequence is TGTGCCAGCAGTATACGGACAGTGGTCAATGAGCAGTTCTTC. Translated: CASSIRTVVNEQFF.

The V call is TRBV25-1, the J call TRBJ1-4, with 7 bases identical to TRBD1. Germline CDR1 MGHDK, CDR2 SYGVNS. With V trimmed by 1 base and J by 1 base, 6 bases remained unmatched. This CDR3 comprises 17 residues. The CDR3 is CASSELRGRGTNEKLFF. CDR3 nucleotide sequence: TGTGCCAGCAGTGAATTGAGGGGGCGGGGAACTAATGAAAAACTGTTTTTT.

The chain links TRBV18 to TRBJ1-5; D is ambiguous. This CDR3 is 14 amino acids long. Germline V gene sequence: CDR1 KGHSH, CDR2 LQKENI. The ends were cut back, 8 bases at V and 3 bases at J, with 14 bases in the middle. The CDR3 DNA is TGTGCCAGCACTGAACGTCCGTTCAATCAGCCCCAGCATTTT. This encodes CASTERPFNQPQHF.

Relative to its sample, this clone is medium-sized. The rearrangement joins TRBV25-1 to TRBJ2-7; 7 bases line up with TRBD1. The CDR3 runs to 14 residues. Unmatched junction bases numbered 4, after V lost 3 bases and J lost 2 bases. The germline CDR1 and CDR2 sequences are MGHDK and SYGVNS. The CDR3 DNA reads as TGTGCCAGCAGTGAGACAGGGTGGCCCTACGAGCAGTACTTC. It yields the protein CASSETGWPYEQYF.

V usage is TRBV6-1 and J usage is TRBJ1-1; unclear D gene. Deletions cut 7 bases from V and 7 bases from J, with 22 bases between. Germline CDR1 reads MNHNS; CDR2 reads SASEGT. The CDR3 consists of 15 residues. In nucleotides, the CDR3 is TGTGCCAGCAACGGCCCTCGACGTTGGGGAGATGAAGCTTTCTTT. Translated, it gives CASNGPRRWGDEAFF.

The gene calls are TRBV19 and TRBJ1-1; D gene unclear. The V and J ends lost 7 bases and 1 base respectively, with 10 bases between them. The CDR3 sequence is 13 residues long. Per germline, CDR1 LNHDA and CDR2 SQIVND (reference sequence). The CDR3 DNA reads TGTGCCAGTATCCGGAGAGGGAACACTGAAGCTTTCTTT. It yields the protein CASIRRGNTEAFF.

This rearrangement joins TRBV28 to TRBJ1-3; D is unresolved. The CDR3 is 14 residues long. Trimming shortened V by 2 bases and J by 1 base, and 6 bases separated the two germline ends. The germline V gene encodes CDR1 MDHEN and CDR2 SYDVKM. CDR3 coding DNA: TGTGCCAGCAGTTTACCGGGGTCTGGAAACACCATATATTTT. Translation gives CASSLPGSGNTIYF.

The V gene is TRBV6-6, the J gene TRBJ1-1, with 8 bases that match TRBD1. This CDR3 is built from 15 residues. V gave up 7 bases and J gave up 3 bases; unmatched junction bases: 10. The germline gives CDR1 MNHNY, CDR2 SVGAGI (reference sequence). CDR3: CASNTRGRGDTEAFF. DNA for the CDR3: TGTGCCAGCAACACCAGGGGGCGCGGGGACACTGAAGCTTTCTTT.

V and J are TRBV25-1 and TRBJ2-5; 9 nucleotides match TRBD1. The germline gives CDR1 MGHDK, CDR2 SYGVNS. Trimming removed 4 bases from V and 4 bases from J; junction bases left unmatched: 10. The CDR3 is 16 residues long. The chain's CDR3 is CASSAHRGLEVETQYF. The CDR3 DNA is TGTGCCAGCAGTGCCCACAGGGGGCTGGAAGTAGAGACCCAGTACTTC. The full variable domain, rest sourced from reference TRBV25-1 and TRBJ2-5, is EADIYQTPRYLVIGTGKKITLECSQTMGHDKMYWYQQDPGMELHLIHYSYGVNSTEKGDLSSESTVSRIRTEHFPLTLESARPSHTSQYLCASSAHRGLEVETQYFGPGTRLLVL.

This chain connects TRBV25-1 to TRBJ1-1, with D uncertain. With 2 bases removed from V and 1 base from J, the gap between germline ends came to 5 bases. The CDR3 sequence is 13 residues long. Germline V CDR1 and CDR2: MGHDK, SYGVNS. CDR3 in DNA: TGTGCCAGCAGTGAAGCGGGGAACACTGAAGCTTTCTTT. It yields the protein CASSEAGNTEAFF. The whole variable domain, remainder taken from reference TRBV25-1 and TRBJ1-1, is EADIYQTPRYLVIGTGKKITLECSQTMGHDKMYWYQQDPGMELHLIHYSYGVNSTEKGDLSSESTVSRIRTEHFPLTLESARPSHTSQYLCASSEAGNTEAFFGQGTRLTVV.

As for this clone: One end of the junction varies from germline; a read error may be responsible. V is TRBV7-9 and J is TRBJ2-2, with TRBD2 matching over 14 bases. CDR3 length: 16 residues. The germline CDR1 and CDR2 sequences are SEHNR and FQNEAQ (reference sequence). CDR3 sequence (DNA): TGTTCCAGCCTGGGGACTAGCGGGAGCCCCCACGGGGAGCTGTTTTTT. Amino acid sequence: CSSLGTSGSPHGELFF.

V and J are TRBV7-2 and TRBJ2-5; tentatively, D is TRBD1 (5 bases). This CDR3 contains 15 residues. V was cut by 2 bases and J by 2 bases, with 12 bases left in between. The germline V gene has CDR1 SGHTA and CDR2 FQGNSA. The CDR3, as DNA: TGTGCCAGCAGCTTACCCAGACAGATTCAAGAGACCCAGTACTTC. It specifies CASSLPRQIQETQYF.

V and J are TRBV28 and TRBJ2-3; TRBD2 matches at 7 bases. V trimming: 3 bases; J trimming: 0 bases; junction bases outside the gene matches: 15. This CDR3 comprises 19 residues. CDR1 and CDR2 (germline): MDHEN, SYDVKM. This CDR3 is CASSFFGGGRPGSTDTQYF. The CDR3 DNA follows: TGTGCCAGCAGTTTTTTTGGGGGGGGTCGACCAGGGAGCACAGATACGCAGTATTTT.

The V and J genes are TRBV11-2 and TRBJ2-1; TRBD2 agrees at 7 bases. Germline values: CDR1 SGHAT, CDR2 FQNNGV. Unmatched junction bases numbered 11, after V lost 1 base and J lost 5 bases. The CDR3 extends over 17 amino acids. The CDR3 coding sequence is TGTGCCAGCAGCTTAGGGTCCCGGCTAGCGGTAAACAATGAGCAGTTCTTC. It is translated as CASSLGSRLAVNNEQFF.

The chain has TRBV5-1 and TRBJ2-3; TRBD2 matches 10 bases. This CDR3 has 14 residues. V was clipped by 5 bases and J by 6 bases; unmatched bases: 6. Germline loops: CDR1 SGHRS, CDR2 YFSETQ. The CDR3 bases are TGCGCCAGCAGGTCTAGCGGGAGTGGGGATACGCAGTATTTT. Amino acids: CASRSSGSGDTQYF.

The V gene is TRBV7-8, the J gene TRBJ2-7; TRBD2 might be the D (6 bases). From germline, CDR1 is SGHVS and CDR2 FQNEAQ. V lost 0 bases, J lost 3 bases, and 15 bases lay in between. This CDR3 comprises 16 residues. CDR3 amino acids: CASSLAEGQVVYEQYF. The CDR3 bases are TGTGCCAGCAGCTTAGCGGAGGGCCAGGTCGTCTACGAGCAGTACTTC.

This clone was found once. V usage is TRBV4-3 and J usage is TRBJ2-7; 10 positions match TRBD1. The CDR3 consists of 16 residues. V lost 1 base to trimming and J lost 2 bases; unmatched junction nucleotides: 5. Germline V lookup: CDR1 LGHNA, CDR2 YSLEER. DNA of the CDR3: TGCGCCAGCAGCCAAGGCCCCGGGACAGGGGCCTACGAGCAGTACTTC. Translated: CASSQGPGTGAYEQYF.